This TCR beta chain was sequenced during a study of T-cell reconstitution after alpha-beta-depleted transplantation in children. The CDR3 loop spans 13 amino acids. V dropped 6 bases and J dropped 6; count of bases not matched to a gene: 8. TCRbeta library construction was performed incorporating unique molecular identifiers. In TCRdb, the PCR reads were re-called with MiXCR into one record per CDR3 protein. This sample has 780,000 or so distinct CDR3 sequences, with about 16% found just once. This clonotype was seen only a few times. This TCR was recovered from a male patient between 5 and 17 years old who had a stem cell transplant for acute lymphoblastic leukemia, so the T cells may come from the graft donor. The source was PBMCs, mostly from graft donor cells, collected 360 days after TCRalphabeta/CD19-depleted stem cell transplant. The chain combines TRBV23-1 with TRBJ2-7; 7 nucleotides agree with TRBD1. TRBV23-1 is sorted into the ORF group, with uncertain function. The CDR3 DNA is TGCGCCAGCAGGCTCGGACAGGCCAGCGAGCAGTACTTC. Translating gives CASRLGQASEQYF.